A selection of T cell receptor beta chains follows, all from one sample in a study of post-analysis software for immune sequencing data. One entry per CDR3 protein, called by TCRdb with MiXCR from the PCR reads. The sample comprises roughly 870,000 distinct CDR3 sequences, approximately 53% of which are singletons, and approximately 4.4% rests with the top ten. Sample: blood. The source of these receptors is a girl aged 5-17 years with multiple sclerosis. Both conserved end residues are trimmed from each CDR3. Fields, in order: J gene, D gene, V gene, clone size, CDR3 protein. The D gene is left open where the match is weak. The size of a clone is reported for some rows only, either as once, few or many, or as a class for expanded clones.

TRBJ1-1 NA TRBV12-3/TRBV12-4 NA ASSLLGGGGTEAF
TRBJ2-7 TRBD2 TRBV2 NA ARGGLAATSRGYEQY
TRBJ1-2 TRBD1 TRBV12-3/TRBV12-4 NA ASSYRGRFHGYT
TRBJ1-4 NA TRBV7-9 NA ASSTRGADEKLF
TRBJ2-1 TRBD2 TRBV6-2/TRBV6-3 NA ASSPRTSGGAQFYNEQF
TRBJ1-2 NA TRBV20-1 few SARDTRGNRVNYGYT
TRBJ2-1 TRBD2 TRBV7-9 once ASSFVREGYNEQF
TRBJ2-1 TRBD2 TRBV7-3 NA ASSPGTSIPTEQF
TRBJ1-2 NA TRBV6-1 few ASSEDMVGRNLYGYT
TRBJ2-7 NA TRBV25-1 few ASSEFGSYEQY
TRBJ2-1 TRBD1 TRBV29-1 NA SAPDRGEYNEQF
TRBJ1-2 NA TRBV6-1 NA ASSDGTHSRGYT
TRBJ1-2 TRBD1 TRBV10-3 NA AISARGSVEGYT
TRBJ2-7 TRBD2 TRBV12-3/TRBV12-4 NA ASKLAGGSYEQY
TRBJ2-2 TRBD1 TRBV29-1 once SVEDQVGTGNTGELF
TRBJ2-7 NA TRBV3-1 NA ASSHHGSYEQY
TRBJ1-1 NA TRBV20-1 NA SARDPLINTEAF
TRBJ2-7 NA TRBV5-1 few ASSLVARYEQY
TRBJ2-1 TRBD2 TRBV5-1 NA ASSHLAGDLKSSYNEQF
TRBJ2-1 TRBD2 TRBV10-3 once AIRVAGEVDEQF
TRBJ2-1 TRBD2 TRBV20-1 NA SAARPGLAGGPTYNEQF
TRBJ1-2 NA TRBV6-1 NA ASSDRGLNTYT
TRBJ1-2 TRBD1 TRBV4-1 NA ASSQDWPRQGDGYT
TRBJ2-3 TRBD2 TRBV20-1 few SARDASGGVFTDTQY
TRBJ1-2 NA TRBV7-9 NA ASSIKAGGRGYT
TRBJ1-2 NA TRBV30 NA AWSNPGAGPYGYT
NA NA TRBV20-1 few SARPTEGAGYEQY
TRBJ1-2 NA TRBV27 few ASSLSAAGTTQSYT
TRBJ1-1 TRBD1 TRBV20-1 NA SAEGTGVTEAF
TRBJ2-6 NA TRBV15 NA ATSRGGDSGANVLT
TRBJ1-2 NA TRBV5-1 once ASSLDGNRAGGYT
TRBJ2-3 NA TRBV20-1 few SATKRPFVHTQY
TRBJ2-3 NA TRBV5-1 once ASSALAASTDTQY
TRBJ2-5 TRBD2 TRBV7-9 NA ASSPTWGGETQY
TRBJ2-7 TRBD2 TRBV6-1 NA ASRRTSGSGNEQY
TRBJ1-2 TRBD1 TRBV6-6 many ASSYGQGDYGYT
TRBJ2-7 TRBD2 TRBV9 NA ASSVGKRLAGAHEQY
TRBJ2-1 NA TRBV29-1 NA SVEQSSYNEQF
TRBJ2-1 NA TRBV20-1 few SATGTADDEQF
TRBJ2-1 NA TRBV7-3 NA ASSLNPSSSGEQF
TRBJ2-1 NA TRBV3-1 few ASSQAAGKWNEQF
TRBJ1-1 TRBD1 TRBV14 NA ASSQENFRGPLGTEAF
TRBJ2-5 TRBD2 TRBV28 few ASSLVAGGQKQETQY
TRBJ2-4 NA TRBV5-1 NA ASSLGVQGRVIQY
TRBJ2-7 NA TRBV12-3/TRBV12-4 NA ASSLWQGAYEQY
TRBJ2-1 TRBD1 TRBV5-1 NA ASSPTTGVLALSYNEQF
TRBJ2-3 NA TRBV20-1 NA SASVPDTQY
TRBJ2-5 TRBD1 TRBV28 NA ASSAGGQGQGTQY
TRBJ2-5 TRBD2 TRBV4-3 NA ASSQGLASETQY
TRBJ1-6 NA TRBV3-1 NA ASSQGESPLH
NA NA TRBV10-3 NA AITGDPGTEQY
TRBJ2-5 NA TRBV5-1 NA ASSPVLTETQY
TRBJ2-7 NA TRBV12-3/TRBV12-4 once ASTLGTPREQY
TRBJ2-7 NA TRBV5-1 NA ASSLEGSGKVYEQY
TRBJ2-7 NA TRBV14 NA ASSQGRWDEQY